The present entry profiles one T cell receptor (beta chain) with its context. What it recognizes is unknown. The sample originates from a study of response to subunit inactivated influenza vaccine. The CDR3 is 13 amino acids. V was trimmed by 3 bases and J by 4 bases, leaving 7 bases between them. TCRdb processed the RT-PCR reads anew with MiXCR; each CDR3 protein has one entry. The sample comprises under 550,000 distinct CDR3 sequences, 7.6% of which are singletons, and 10% to 15% rests with the top ten. Study observations and caveats: Authors suggested that a seasonal influenza vaccination recruits few new T cells each time.

J is TRBJ1-5 and V is TRBV12-3 or TRBV12-4; D gene uncertain. Sequences were derived from PBMCs from blood, sampled roughly 24 months after vaccination. This TCR derives from a man between 50 and 75 years old who received an inactivated influenza vaccine. In DNA form, the CDR3 reads TGTGCCAGCAGTTTGGCGAAGAATCAGCCCCAGCATTTT. This translates into CASSLAKNQPQHF.